This paragraph reports one T cell receptor beta chain. Produced via immunoSEQ multiplex PCR; TCRdb's table is partial and in-frame only. The data contain about 12,000 clones, about 30% of them singletons. The record originates from a study of graft-versus-host responses after intestinal transplantation. Overall study: Induction using anti-thymocyte globulin, followed by tacrolimus and steroids for approximately 3 years, was given to all recipients.

V was trimmed by 0 bases and J by 8 bases, leaving 22 bases between them. Per the germline V gene, CDR1 is LGHNA and CDR2 is YNFKEQ. The CDR3 covers 18 residues. Plating of some 200,000 CFSE-labeled responder cells was done together with some 200,000 irradiated, violet-dye-labeled stimulator cells. Sequencing was performed on alloreactive CD8+ T cells from a mixed lymphocyte reaction culture, taken before intestinal transplant. Subset of the sample: CFSE-low proliferating T cells sorted from roughly six-day pre-transplant mixed lymphocyte reaction (GvH or HvG direction). This sequence originates from a human patient who received an intestinal transplant. V gene TRBV4-2 combines with J gene TRBJ1-4, with D hard to call. The CDR3 protein is CASSQDSSHPVLREKLFF. Here the CDR3 DNA reads TGTGCCAGCAGCCAAGATTCGAGTCACCCCGTACTCAGAGAAAAACTGTTTTTT.